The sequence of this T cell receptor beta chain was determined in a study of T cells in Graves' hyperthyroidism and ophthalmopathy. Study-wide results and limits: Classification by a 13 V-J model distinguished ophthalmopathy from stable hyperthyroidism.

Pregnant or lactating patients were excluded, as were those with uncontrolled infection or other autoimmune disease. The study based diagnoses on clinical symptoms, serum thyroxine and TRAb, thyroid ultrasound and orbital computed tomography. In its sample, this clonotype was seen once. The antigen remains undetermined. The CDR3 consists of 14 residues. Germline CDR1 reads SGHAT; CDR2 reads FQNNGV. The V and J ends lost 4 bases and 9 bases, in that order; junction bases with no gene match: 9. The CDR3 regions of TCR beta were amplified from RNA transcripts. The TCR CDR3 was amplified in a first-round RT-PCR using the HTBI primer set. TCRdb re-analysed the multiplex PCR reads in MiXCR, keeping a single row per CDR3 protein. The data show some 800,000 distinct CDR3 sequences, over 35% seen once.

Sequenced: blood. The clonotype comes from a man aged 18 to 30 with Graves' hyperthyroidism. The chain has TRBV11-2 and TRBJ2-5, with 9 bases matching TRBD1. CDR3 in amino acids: CASSWGQGNQPQYF. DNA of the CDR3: TGTGCCAGCAGCTGGGGACAGGGAAATCAGCCCCAGTACTTC.